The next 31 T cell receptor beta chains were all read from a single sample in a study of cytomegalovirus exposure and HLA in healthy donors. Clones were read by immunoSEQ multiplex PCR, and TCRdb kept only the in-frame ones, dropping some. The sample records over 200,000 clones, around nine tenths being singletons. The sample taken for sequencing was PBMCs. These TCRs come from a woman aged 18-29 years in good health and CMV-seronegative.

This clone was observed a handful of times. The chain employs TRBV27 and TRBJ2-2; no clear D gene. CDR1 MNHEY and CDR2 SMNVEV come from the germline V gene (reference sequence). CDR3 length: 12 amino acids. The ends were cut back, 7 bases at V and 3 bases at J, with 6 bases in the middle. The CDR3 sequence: CASMRDTGELFF. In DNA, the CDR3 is TGTGCCAGCATGAGAGACACCGGGGAGCTGTTTTTT.

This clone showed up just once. The CDR3 nucleotides are TGTGCCAGTGACTCGGAGGCTGGCACTGAAGCTTTCTTT. Encoded protein: CASDSEAGTEAFF. This sequence joins TRBV2 and TRBJ1-1, with D unresolved. The CDR3 is 13 amino acids. V lost 9 bases and J lost 4, with 15 bases in between. The germline V gene encodes CDR1 SNHLY and CDR2 FYNNEI. The complete variable domain, with remaining parts taken from reference TRBV2 and TRBJ1-1, reads EPEVTQTPSHQVTQMGQEVILRCVPISNHLYFYWYRQILGQKVEFLVSFYNNEISEKSEIFDDQFSVERPDGSNFTLKIRSTKLEDSAMYFCASDSEAGTEAFFGQGTRLTVV.

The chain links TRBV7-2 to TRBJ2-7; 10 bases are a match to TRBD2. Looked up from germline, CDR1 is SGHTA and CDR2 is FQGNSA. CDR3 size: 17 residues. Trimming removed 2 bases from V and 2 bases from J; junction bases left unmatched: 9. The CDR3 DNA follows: TGTGCCAGCAGCTTATCAGGGGCTAGCGGGAGTGCCTACGAGCAGTACTTC. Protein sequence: CASSLSGASGSAYEQYF. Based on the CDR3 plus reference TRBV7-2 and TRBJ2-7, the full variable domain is GAGVSQSPSNKVTEKGKDVELRCDPISGHTALYWYRQSLGQGLEFLIYFQGNSAPDKSGLPSDRFSAERTGGSVSTLTIQRTQQEDSAVYLCASSLSGASGSAYEQYFGPGTRLTVT.

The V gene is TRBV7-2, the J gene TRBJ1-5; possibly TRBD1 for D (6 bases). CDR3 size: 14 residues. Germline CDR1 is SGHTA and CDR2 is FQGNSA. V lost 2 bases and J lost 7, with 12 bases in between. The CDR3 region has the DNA TGTGCCAGCAGCTTATCAGGGGATCGCCAGCCCCAGCATTTT. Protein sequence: CASSLSGDRQPQHF.

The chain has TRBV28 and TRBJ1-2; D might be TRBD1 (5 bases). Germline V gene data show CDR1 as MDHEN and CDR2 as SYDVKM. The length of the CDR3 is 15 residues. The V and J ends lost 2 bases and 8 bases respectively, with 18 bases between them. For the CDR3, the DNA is TGTGCCAGCAGTTTAGGGGGGGATCTTTGGAGGGGCTACACCTTC. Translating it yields CASSLGGDLWRGYTF.

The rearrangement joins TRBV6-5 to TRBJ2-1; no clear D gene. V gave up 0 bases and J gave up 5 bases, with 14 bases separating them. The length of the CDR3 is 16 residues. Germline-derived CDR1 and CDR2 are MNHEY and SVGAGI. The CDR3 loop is CASSYSEHPPNNEQFF. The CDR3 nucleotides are TGTGCCAGCAGTTACTCGGAGCACCCCCCCAACAATGAGCAGTTCTTC.

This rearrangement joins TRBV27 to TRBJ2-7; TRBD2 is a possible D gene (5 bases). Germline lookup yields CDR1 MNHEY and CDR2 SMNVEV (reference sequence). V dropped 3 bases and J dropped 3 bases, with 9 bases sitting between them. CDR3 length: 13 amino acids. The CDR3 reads CASSLEDGYEQYF. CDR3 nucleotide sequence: TGTGCCAGCAGTTTGGAGGACGGCTACGAGCAGTACTTC.

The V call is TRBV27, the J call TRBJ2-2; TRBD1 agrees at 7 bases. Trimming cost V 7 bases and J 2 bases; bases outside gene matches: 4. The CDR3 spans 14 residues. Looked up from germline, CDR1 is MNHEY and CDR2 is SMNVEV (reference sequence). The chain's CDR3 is CASTWDSNTGELFF. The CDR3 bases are TGTGCCAGCACCTGGGACAGCAACACCGGGGAGCTGTTTTTT.

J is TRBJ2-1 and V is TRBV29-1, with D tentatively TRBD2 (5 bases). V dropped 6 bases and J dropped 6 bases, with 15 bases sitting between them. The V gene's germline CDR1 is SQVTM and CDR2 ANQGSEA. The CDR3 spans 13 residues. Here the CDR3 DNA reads TGCAGCGTGGACTTCGGGAACGGCAATGAGCAGTTCTTC. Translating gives CSVDFGNGNEQFF.

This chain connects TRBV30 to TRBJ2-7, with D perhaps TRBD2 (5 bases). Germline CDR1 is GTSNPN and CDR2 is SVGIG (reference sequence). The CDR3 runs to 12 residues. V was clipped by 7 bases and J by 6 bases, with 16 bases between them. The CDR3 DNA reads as TGTGCCTACGGGCGGGTAGTTCGCGAGCAGTACTTC. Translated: CAYGRVVREQYF. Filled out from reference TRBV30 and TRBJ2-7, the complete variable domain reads SQTIHQWPATLVQPVGSPLSLECTVEGTSNPNLYWYRQAAGRGLQLLFYSVGIGQISSEVPQNLSASRPQDRQFILSSKKLLLSDSGFYLCAYGRVVREQYFGPGTRLTVT.

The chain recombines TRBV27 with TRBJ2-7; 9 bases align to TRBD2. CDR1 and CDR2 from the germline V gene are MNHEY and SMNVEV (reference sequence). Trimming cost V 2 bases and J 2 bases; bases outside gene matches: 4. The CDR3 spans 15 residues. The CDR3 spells CASSLHAGGPYEQYF. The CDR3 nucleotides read TGTGCCAGCAGTTTACACGCGGGAGGGCCCTACGAGCAGTACTTC.

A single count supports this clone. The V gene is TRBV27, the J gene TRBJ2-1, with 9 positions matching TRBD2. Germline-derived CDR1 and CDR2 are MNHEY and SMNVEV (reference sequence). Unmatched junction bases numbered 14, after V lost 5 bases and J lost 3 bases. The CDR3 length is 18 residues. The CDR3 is CASSITPFSGGLYNEQFF. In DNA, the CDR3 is TGTGCCAGCAGTATAACTCCCTTTAGCGGGGGACTCTACAATGAGCAGTTCTTC.

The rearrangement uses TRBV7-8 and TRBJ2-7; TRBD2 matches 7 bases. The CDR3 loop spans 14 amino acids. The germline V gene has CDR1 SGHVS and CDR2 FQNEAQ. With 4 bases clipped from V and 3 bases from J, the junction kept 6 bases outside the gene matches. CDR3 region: CASSYGTIYYEQYF. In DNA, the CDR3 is TGTGCCAGCAGCTACGGGACTATTTACTACGAGCAGTACTTC.

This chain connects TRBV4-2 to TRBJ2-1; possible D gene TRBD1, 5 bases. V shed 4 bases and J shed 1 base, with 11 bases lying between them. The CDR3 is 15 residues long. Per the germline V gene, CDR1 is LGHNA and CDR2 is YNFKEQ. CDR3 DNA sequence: TGTGCCAGCAGCCCTCCAGACAGTTCCTACAATGAGCAGTTCTTC. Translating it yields CASSPPDSSYNEQFF.

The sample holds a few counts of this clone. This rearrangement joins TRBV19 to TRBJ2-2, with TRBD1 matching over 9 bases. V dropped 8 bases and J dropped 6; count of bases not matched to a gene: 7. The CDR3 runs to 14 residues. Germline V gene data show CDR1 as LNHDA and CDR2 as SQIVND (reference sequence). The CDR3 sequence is CASPPGQGAGELFF. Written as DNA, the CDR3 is TGTGCCAGTCCCCCGGGACAGGGTGCCGGGGAGCTGTTTTTT.

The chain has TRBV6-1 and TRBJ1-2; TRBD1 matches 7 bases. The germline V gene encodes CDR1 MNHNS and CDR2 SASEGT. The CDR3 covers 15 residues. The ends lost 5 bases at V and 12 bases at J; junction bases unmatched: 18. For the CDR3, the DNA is TGTGCCAGCAGTCCAAGGACAGGTCTACTCGATAGGAACACCTTC. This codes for CASSPRTGLLDRNTF.

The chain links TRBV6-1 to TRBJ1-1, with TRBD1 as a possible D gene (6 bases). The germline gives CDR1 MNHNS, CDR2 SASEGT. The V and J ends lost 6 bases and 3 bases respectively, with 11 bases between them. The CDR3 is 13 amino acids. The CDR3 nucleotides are TGTGCCAGCAGGGGGGCGGGGGACACTGAAGCTTTCTTT. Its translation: CASRGAGDTEAFF.

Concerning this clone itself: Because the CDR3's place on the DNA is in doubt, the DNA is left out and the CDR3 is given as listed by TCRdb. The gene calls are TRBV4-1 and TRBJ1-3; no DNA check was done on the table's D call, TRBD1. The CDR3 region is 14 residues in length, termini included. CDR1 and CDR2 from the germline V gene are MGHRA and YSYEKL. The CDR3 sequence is CASSQAWGQGAYEF.

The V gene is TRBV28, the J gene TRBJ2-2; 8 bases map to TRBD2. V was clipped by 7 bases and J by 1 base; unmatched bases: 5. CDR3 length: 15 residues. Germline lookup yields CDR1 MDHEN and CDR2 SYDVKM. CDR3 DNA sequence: TGTGCCAGCACCCCGGGAGGGGAGAACACCGGGGAGCTGTTTTTT. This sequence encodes CASTPGGENTGELFF.

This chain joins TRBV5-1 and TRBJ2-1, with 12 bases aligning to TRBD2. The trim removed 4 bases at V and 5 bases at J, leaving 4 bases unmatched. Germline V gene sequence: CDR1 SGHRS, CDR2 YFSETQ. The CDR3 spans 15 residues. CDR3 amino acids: CASSGLAGGNNEQFF. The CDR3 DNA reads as TGCGCCAGCAGCGGGCTAGCGGGAGGGAACAATGAGCAGTTCTTC.

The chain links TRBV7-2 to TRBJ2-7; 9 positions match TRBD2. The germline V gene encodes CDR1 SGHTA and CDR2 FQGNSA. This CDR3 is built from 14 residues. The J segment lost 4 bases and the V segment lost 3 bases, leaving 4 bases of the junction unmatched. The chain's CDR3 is CASSLVAGVYEQYF. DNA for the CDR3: TGTGCCAGCAGCTTGGTAGCGGGAGTGTACGAGCAGTACTTC.

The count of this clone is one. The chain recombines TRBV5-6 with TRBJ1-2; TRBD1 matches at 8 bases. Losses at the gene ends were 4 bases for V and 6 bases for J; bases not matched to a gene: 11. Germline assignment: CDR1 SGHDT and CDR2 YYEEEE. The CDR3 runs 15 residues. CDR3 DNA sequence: TGTGCCAGCAGCGAGACAGGGGCCCCAGGAAATGGCTACACCTTC. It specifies CASSETGAPGNGYTF.

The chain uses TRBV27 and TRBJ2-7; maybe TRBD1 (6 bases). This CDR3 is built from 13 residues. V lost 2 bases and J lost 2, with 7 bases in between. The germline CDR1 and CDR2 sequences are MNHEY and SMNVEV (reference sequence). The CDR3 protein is CASSLGTPYEQYF. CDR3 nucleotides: TGTGCCAGCAGTTTAGGGACACCCTACGAGCAGTACTTC.

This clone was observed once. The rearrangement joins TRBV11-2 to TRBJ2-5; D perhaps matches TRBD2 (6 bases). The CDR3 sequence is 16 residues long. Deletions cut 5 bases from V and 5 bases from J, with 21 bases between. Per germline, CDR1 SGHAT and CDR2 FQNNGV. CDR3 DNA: TGTGCCAGCAGCAGCCCGGAGTGGGCTAGCGTTGAGACCCAGTACTTC. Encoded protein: CASSSPEWASVETQYF. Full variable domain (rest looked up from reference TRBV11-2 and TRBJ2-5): EAGVAQSPRYKIIEKRQSVAFWCNPISGHATLYWYQQILGQGPKLLIQFQNNGVVDDSQLPKDRFSAERLKGVDSTLKIQPAKLEDSAVYLCASSSPEWASVETQYFGPGTRLLVL.

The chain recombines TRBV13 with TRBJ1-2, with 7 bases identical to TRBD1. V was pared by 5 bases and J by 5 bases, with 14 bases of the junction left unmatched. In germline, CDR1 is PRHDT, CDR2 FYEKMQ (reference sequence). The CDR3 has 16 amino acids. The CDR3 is CASSLHLGTDAYGYTF. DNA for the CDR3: TGTGCCAGCAGCCTACACCTAGGGACAGACGCTTATGGCTACACCTTC.

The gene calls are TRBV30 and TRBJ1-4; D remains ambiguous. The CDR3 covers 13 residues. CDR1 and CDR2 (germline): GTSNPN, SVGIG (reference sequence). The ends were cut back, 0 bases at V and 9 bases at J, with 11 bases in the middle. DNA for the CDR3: TGTGCCTGGAGTGTACATGGTCAAAAAAAACTGTTTTTT. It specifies CAWSVHGQKKLFF.

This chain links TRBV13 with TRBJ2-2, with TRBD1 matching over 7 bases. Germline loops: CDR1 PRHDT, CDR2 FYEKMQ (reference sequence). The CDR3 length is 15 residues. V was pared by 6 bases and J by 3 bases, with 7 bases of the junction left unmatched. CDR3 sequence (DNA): TGTGCCAGCAGGGTCCGGGACAGCTACACCGGGGAGCTGTTTTTT. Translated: CASRVRDSYTGELFF.

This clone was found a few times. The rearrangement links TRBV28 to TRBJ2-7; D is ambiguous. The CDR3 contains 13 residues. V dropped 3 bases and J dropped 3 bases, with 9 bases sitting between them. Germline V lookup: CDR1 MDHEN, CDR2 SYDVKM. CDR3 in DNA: TGTGCCAGCAGTTTCCAACAGCACTACGAGCAGTACTTC. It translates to CASSFQQHYEQYF.

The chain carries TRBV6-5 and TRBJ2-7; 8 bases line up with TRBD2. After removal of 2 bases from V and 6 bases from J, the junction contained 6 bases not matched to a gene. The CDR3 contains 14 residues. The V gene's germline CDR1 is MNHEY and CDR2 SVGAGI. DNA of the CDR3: TGTGCCAGCAGTTACAGAGCGGGAGCCCGCGAGCAGTACTTC. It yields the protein CASSYRAGAREQYF.

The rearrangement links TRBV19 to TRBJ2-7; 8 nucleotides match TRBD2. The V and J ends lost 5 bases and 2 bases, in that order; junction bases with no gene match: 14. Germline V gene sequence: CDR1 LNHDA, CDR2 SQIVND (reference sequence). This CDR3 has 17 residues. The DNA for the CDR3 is TGTGCCAGTAGTCCCACGAGGCTCCGGGGGGGAACCTACGAGCAGTACTTC. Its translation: CASSPTRLRGGTYEQYF.

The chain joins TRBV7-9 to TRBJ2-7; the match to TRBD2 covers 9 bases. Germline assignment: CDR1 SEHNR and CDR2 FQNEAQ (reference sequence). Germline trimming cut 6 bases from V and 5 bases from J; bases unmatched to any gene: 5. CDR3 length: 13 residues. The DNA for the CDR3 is TGTGCCAGCAGTCTAGCGGGACTCCACGAGCAGTACTTC. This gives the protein CASSLAGLHEQYF.